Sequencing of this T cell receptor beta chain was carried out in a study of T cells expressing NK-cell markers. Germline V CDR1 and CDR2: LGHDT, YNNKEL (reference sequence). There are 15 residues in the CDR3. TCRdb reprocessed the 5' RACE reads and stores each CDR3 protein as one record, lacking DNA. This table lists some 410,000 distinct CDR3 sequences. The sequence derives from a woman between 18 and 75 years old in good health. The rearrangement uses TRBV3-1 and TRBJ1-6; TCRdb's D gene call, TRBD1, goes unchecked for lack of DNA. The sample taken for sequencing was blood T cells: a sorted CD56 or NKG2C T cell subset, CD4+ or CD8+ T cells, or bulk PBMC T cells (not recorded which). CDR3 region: CASSPPKGNHSPLHF.